Shown below are 20 T cell receptor beta chains from a single sample sequenced in a study of chemoradiotherapy in HPV16-positive cancers (dated by TCRdb to between 2021 and 2023). Preparation of the library involved the immunoSEQ multiplex PCR assay. The table was pulled from immuneACCESS by TCRdb, which kept in-frame rearrangements only. Such tables lose some clones; where checked, under half of the loss comes from unresolved V genes, and the rest has no known cause. Within this sample are fewer than 8,000 clones, with around 90% of them counted one time only. Around 2.5% of the sample is taken by the ten largest. This sample comprised tumor tissue, obtained from a patient who underwent chemoradiotherapy. The receptor set was obtained from a human donor with HPV-associated anogenital cancer.

The gene calls are TRBV5-1 and TRBJ2-1, with D unclear. V lost 6 bases to trimming and J lost 10 bases, with 14 bases between them. The CDR3 contains 12 residues. Germline V gene sequence: CDR1 SGHRS, CDR2 YFSETQ. As DNA, the CDR3 is TGCGCCAGCATTGCTGGAGACGACGAGCAGTTCTTC. As protein: CASIAGDDEQFF.

The rearrangement links TRBV7-2 to TRBJ2-1; D is undetermined. The CDR3 is 13 amino acids. CDR1 and CDR2 from the germline V gene are SGHTA and FQGNSA. The V end was cut by 2 bases, the J end by 10 bases, with 12 bases between. In DNA form, the CDR3 reads TGTGCCAGCAGCTTACAACTGGACGGGGAGCAGTTCTTC. This codes for CASSLQLDGEQFF. The variable domain in full, with the rest retrieved from reference TRBV7-2 and TRBJ2-1, is GAGVSQSPSNKVTEKGKDVELRCDPISGHTALYWYRQSLGQGLEFLIYFQGNSAPDKSGLPSDRFSAERTGGSVSTLTIQRTQQEDSAVYLCASSLQLDGEQFFGPGTRLTVL.

The chain combines TRBV7-9 with TRBJ2-1; the D gene is possibly TRBD2 (5 bases). Germline lookup yields CDR1 SEHNR and CDR2 FQNEAQ (reference sequence). This CDR3 region has 13 residues. V dropped 8 bases and J dropped 2 bases, with 10 bases sitting between them. CDR3 protein: CASGAVTYNEQFF. The DNA of the CDR3 is TGTGCCAGCGGAGCGGTAACCTACAATGAGCAGTTCTTC.

The rearrangement links TRBV2 to TRBJ2-7; possible D gene TRBD2, 7 bases. The ends were cut back, 4 bases at V and 7 bases at J, with 11 bases in the middle. The CDR3 length is 12 residues. Germline CDR1 SNHLY, CDR2 FYNNEI. The CDR3 reads CASSGEGEEQYF. The CDR3 coding sequence is TGTGCCAGCAGTGGGGAGGGGGAAGAGCAGTACTTC.

The gene calls are TRBV4-2 and TRBJ2-3; no firm D call. Germline CDR1 is LGHNA and CDR2 is YNFKEQ. The CDR3 totals 15 residues. Trimming removed 3 bases from V and 4 bases from J, with 14 bases in between. The CDR3 loop is CASSHSYINSDTQYF. The CDR3 coding sequence is TGTGCCAGCAGCCATTCGTATATCAATTCAGATACGCAGTATTTT.

V gene TRBV18 combines with J gene TRBJ2-2; D call uncertain. Trimming took off 4 bases at V and 1 base at J, with 13 bases between the two ends. The length of the CDR3 is 16 residues. CDR1 and CDR2 (germline): KGHSH, LQKENI. The CDR3 spells CASSLYEQMNTGELFF. Here the CDR3 DNA reads TGTGCCAGCTCACTTTACGAACAGATGAACACCGGGGAGCTGTTTTTT.

The CDR3: CASSLRTRANTGELFF. Here the CDR3 DNA reads TGTGCCAGCAGCTTACGGACGCGTGCGAACACCGGGGAGCTGTTTTTT. The V and J genes are TRBV5-4 and TRBJ2-2; D gene ambiguous. Germline V CDR1 and CDR2: SGHNT, YYREEE (reference sequence). This CDR3 is 16 amino acids long. V was shortened by 2 bases and J by 0 bases, with 11 bases between the two germline ends.

V is TRBV5-1 and J is TRBJ2-7, with 7 positions matching TRBD1. This CDR3 is 13 amino acids long. Germline CDR1 reads SGHRS; CDR2 reads YFSETQ. The V segment lost 4 bases and the J segment 4 bases; nucleotides outside the gene matches: 5. This CDR3 is CASSLDREYEQYF. The CDR3 coding sequence is TGCGCCAGCAGCCTCGACAGGGAGTACGAGCAGTACTTC.

J is TRBJ2-7 and V is TRBV2; 7 nucleotides line up with TRBD2. CDR1 SNHLY and CDR2 FYNNEI come from the germline V gene. After removal of 1 base from V and 0 bases from J, the junction contained 3 bases not matched to a gene. The CDR3 covers 15 residues. The CDR3 reads CASSEVGGGSYEQYF. DNA of the CDR3: TGTGCCAGCAGTGAAGTGGGGGGGGGCTCCTACGAGCAGTACTTC.

This clone came up a few times. DNA of the CDR3: TGTGCCAGCAGTTCCCATCTTAGCTCCTACGAGCAGTACTTC. Translating it yields CASSSHLSSYEQYF. The chain has TRBV27 and TRBJ2-7; D is unclear. The CDR3 is made up of 14 amino acids. V was shortened by 4 bases and J by 0 bases, with 10 bases between the two germline ends. The germline gives CDR1 MNHEY, CDR2 SMNVEV (reference sequence).

The chain joins TRBV5-5 to TRBJ2-1; D is undetermined. CDR1 is SGHKS, CDR2 YYEKEE, per germline (reference sequence). This CDR3 region has 14 residues. V gave up 3 bases and J gave up 3 bases, with 10 bases separating them. CDR3 sequence: CASSSGPYYNEQFF. In nucleotides, the CDR3 is TGTGCCAGCAGCTCCGGACCTTACTACAATGAGCAGTTCTTC.

The V gene is TRBV5-1, the J gene TRBJ2-3, with 9 positions matching TRBD1. Germline assignment: CDR1 SGHRS and CDR2 YFSETQ. J lost 5 bases, V lost 4 bases, and 11 bases had no gene match. CDR3 length: 16 amino acids. The DNA for the CDR3 is TGCGCCAGCAGCCAACGGGGGACAGGGATCGGAGATACGCAGTATTTT. This encodes CASSQRGTGIGDTQYF.

The genes are TRBV19 and TRBJ2-7; maybe TRBD2 (6 bases). There are 14 residues in the CDR3. Trimming took 5 bases from V and 2 from J, leaving 13 bases between them. Germline values: CDR1 LNHDA, CDR2 SQIVND (reference sequence). CDR3 nucleotide sequence: TGTGCCAGTAGTGGCCGGGACTCCCCCTACGAGCAGTACTTC. Translation gives CASSGRDSPYEQYF.

This chain uses TRBV15 with TRBJ2-5; TRBD2 aligns across 7 bases. The J call may be wrong; the DNA end is better matched by TRBJ2-7. Germline V gene lookup returns CDR1 LNHNV and CDR2 YYDKDF (reference sequence). The length of the CDR3 is 16 residues. The CDR3 nucleotides read TGTGCCACCAGCAGAGATGGGGGAGGGACCTTCTACGAGCAGTACTTC. Translated, it gives CATSRDGGGTFYEQYF.

In this sample, this clone turned up once. The chain uses TRBV5-1 and TRBJ2-3; the D is unclear. The CDR3 contains 13 residues. The germline gives CDR1 SGHRS, CDR2 YFSETQ. Deletions cut 0 bases from V and 3 bases from J, with 5 bases between. This CDR3 is CASSLEGTDTQYF. CDR3 in DNA: TGCGCCAGCAGCTTGGAGGGTACAGATACGCAGTATTTT.

This clone was seen only once. The chain employs TRBV5-1 and TRBJ2-3, with a possible D match to TRBD1 (6 bases). CDR3 length: 15 residues. Trimming pared 4 bases from V and 2 bases from J, leaving 14 bases between. CDR1 and CDR2 (germline): SGHRS, YFSETQ. CDR3 residues: CASSRDTEFTDTQYF. The CDR3 DNA reads as TGCGCCAGCAGCCGGGACACCGAATTCACAGATACGCAGTATTTT.

The chain is built from TRBV9 and TRBJ1-4; 7 bases are shared with TRBD1. Germline trimming cut 4 bases from V and 11 bases from J; bases unmatched to any gene: 5. There are 12 residues in the CDR3. In germline, CDR1 is SGDLS, CDR2 YYNGEE. The CDR3 sequence: CASSPSTGKLFF. The DNA of the CDR3 is TGTGCCAGCAGCCCTTCGACAGGGAAACTGTTTTTT. Together with reference TRBV9 and TRBJ1-4, the CDR3 gives the full variable domain: DSGVTQTPKHLITATGQRVTLRCSPRSGDLSVYWYQQSLDQGLQFLIQYYNGEERAKGNILERFSAQQFPDLHSELNLSSLELGDSALYFCASSPSTGKLFFGSGTQLSVL.

The chain couples TRBV25-1 to TRBJ1-2; weak D call: TRBD1 (5 bases). With 7 bases removed from V and 1 base from J, the gap between germline ends came to 19 bases. Germline CDR1 and CDR2: MGHDK and SYGVNS. CDR3 size: 16 residues. The CDR3 DNA is TGTGCCAGCACTCCGGCGGGTCTGGGGGTTAACTATGGCTACACCTTC. Protein: CASTPAGLGVNYGYTF.

This sequence joins TRBV18 and TRBJ1-2; D is perhaps TRBD1 (5 bases). Trimming took off 5 bases at V and 3 bases at J, with 13 bases between the two ends. The CDR3 totals 14 residues. Germline loops: CDR1 KGHSH, CDR2 LQKENI. The chain's CDR3 is CASSRVETDYGYTF. CDR3 DNA: TGTGCCAGCTCAAGGGTAGAGACAGACTATGGCTACACCTTC.

The J gene is TRBJ2-7, the V gene TRBV7-9; D unclear. CDR1 and CDR2 from the germline V gene are SEHNR and FQNEAQ (reference sequence). The V end lost 1 base, the J end lost 0 bases, and 7 bases lay between the germline ends. The CDR3 spans 14 residues. The CDR3 nucleotides are TGTGCCAGCAGCTTAGGCAGTACCTCCTACGAGCAGTACTTC. It codes for CASSLGSTSYEQYF. The variable domain in full, with the rest retrieved from reference TRBV7-9 and TRBJ2-7, is DTGVSQNPRHKITKRGQNVTFRCDPISEHNRLYWYRQTLGQGPEFLTYFQNEAQLEKSRLLSDRFSAERPKGSFSTLEIQRTEQGDSAMYLCASSLGSTSYEQYFGPGTRLTVT.